These T cell receptor beta chains were read from a single sample in a study of CD8 T cells in Susac syndrome. One entry per CDR3 protein results from TCRdb running MiXCR on the immunoSEQ multiplex PCR reads. The table includes approximately 270,000 distinct CDR3 sequences, 85% to 95% detected once. Sequencing used CD4+ T cells from PBMCs. These receptors came from a human donor with multiple sclerosis. Both conserved end residues are part of each CDR3. The order of the fields is J gene, V gene, D gene, CDR3 DNA, CDR3 protein. The D gene is left open where the match is weak.

TRBJ1-3,TRBV28,TRBD1,TGTGCCAGCACCCATGGCAGGGGGGGCTCTGGAAACACCATATATTTT,CASTHGRGGSGNTIYF
TRBJ2-4,TRBV2,.,TGTGCCAGCAACCGGGCCACGAAAAACATTCAGTACTTC,CASNRATKNIQYF
TRBJ1-5,TRBV12-3/TRBV12-4,.,TGTGCCAGCAGGAGGGGTGGCAATCAGCCCCAGCATTTT,CASRRGGNQPQHF
TRBJ2-3,TRBV20-1,TRBD2,TGCAGTGCTAGCGGACTAGCGGGAGGTATAGGAGATACGCAGTATTTT,CSASGLAGGIGDTQYF
TRBJ2-1,TRBV4-1,TRBD2,TGCGCCAGCAGCCAAGAAGTAGTAGCGGGGGGGCAGAATGAGCAGTTCTTC,CASSQEVVAGGQNEQFF
TRBJ2-1,TRBV7-2,.,TGTGCCAGCAGTTTAGCGGCAGCCAGTGGTCAGTTCTTC,CASSLAAASGQFF
TRBJ1-5,TRBV12-3/TRBV12-4,.,TGTGCCAGCAGTGGATCCTACTTGTCAGGAGGGAGCAATCAGCCCCAGCATTTT,CASSGSYLSGGSNQPQHF
TRBJ1-1,TRBV30,.,TGTGCCTGGAGTAGGGGGGGCACTGAAGCTTTCTTT,CAWSRGGTEAFF
TRBJ2-7,TRBV28,TRBD2,TGTGCCAGCAGTGGCGGGGGTAAGGAGCAGTACTTC,CASSGGGKEQYF
TRBJ2-5,TRBV20-1,.,TGCAGTGCTAGAGGCCTACAAGAGACCCAGTACTTC,CSARGLQETQYF
TRBJ2-3,TRBV20-1,TRBD2,TGCAGTGCTAGAAGCGGGAGAGATACGCAGTATTTT,CSARSGRDTQYF
TRBJ2-1,TRBV6-5,TRBD2,TGTGCCAGCAGTTACCCAAGCGGGGGGTCATACAATGAGCAGTTCTTC,CASSYPSGGSYNEQFF
TRBJ2-3,TRBV7-9,.,TGTGCCAGCAGCCCGACGGCTAGCAGGTACACAGATACGCAGTATTTT,CASSPTASRYTDTQYF
TRBJ2-1,TRBV7-9,TRBD1,TGTGCCAGCAGCCCCCGGACAGGGGGTTACAATGAGCAGTTCTTC,CASSPRTGGYNEQFF
TRBJ1-2,TRBV3-1,.,TGTGCCAGCAGCCAGGCTTGGGGGGGCCGCGGCTACACCTTC,CASSQAWGGRGYTF
TRBJ2-1,TRBV7-7,TRBD2,TGTGCTAGCAGCTCTCTGACTAGCGGGCCGCACGGTTACAATGAGCAGTTCTTC,CASSSLTSGPHGYNEQFF
TRBJ2-1,TRBV5-1,.,TGCGCCAGCAGCTTGTCCGGGAGGGGGCGGGAAGGCTTCAATGAGCAGTTCTTC,CASSLSGRGREGFNEQFF
TRBJ2-7,TRBV3-1,TRBD2,TGTGCCAGCAGCCCGCGGGAGGGGTTCTACGAGCAGTACTTC,CASSPREGFYEQYF
TRBJ2-3,TRBV20-1,.,TGCAGTGCCCCCCCCGGGGCGGGAAGAAGGGATACGCAGTATTTT,CSAPPGAGRRDTQYF
TRBJ1-1,TRBV7-9,.,TGTGCCAGCAGCTTAGGGGGACACCGAACAGGGGAAGCTTTCTTT,CASSLGGHRTGEAFF
TRBJ2-1,TRBV20-1,.,TGCAGTGCTCAGGACTCGTTCTCCTACAATGAGCAGTTCTTC,CSAQDSFSYNEQFF
TRBJ2-5,TRBV30,.,TGTGCCTGGAGTACAGCTCAAGAGACCCAGTACTTC,CAWSTAQETQYF
TRBJ2-2,TRBV12-3/TRBV12-4,TRBD2,TGTGCCAGCACCCTTGGGAGGGGTCTCGACACCGGGGAGCTGTTTTTT,CASTLGRGLDTGELFF
TRBJ1-1,TRBV24-1,TRBD1,TGTGCCACCAGTGACCCCTCAGGGGGCGACACTGAAGCTTTCTTT,CATSDPSGGDTEAFF
TRBJ1-3,TRBV7-9,TRBD1,TGTGCCAGCGAGGTGGGACAGGGGTTCGGAAACACCATATATTTT,CASEVGQGFGNTIYF
TRBJ1-1,TRBV28,.,TGTGCCAGCAGTTTGGCCCCCGTTAAGATTCCCTTTGGGGGCACTGAAGCTTTCTTT,CASSLAPVKIPFGGTEAFF
TRBJ2-1,TRBV5-1,.,TGCGCCAGCAGCTTGGGGCGCCGGGCCCGCAATGAGCAGTTCTTC,CASSLGRRARNEQFF
TRBJ2-1,TRBV11-2,TRBD2,TGTGCCAGCAGCCTAAGCGGGATACCCTACAATGAGCAGTTCTTC,CASSLSGIPYNEQFF
TRBJ1-6,TRBV6-2/TRBV6-3,TRBD1,TGTGCCAGCAGACACGCATACAGGGGGCGAAGTTCACCCCTCCACTTT,CASRHAYRGRSSPLHF
TRBJ2-3,TRBV11-2,TRBD2,TGTGCCAGCACGTACGAACCGGGACTAGCGAGCACAGATACGCAGTATTTT,CASTYEPGLASTDTQYF
TRBJ2-3,TRBV7-3,.,TGTGCCAGCAGCAAAAGAGCCCACGGCACAGATACGCAGTATTTT,CASSKRAHGTDTQYF
TRBJ2-3,TRBV29-1,.,TGCAGCGTTGAAGATCACCGGCCGAGCACAGATACGCAGTATTTT,CSVEDHRPSTDTQYF